The 15 T cell receptor beta chains below come from one sample, sequenced in a study of prognosis after radiotherapy for stage I lung cancer. Multiplex PCR in two rounds served to amplify TCR beta CDR3 from genomic DNA. Round one of PCR was performed, and it used primers specific to each TRBV and TRBJ gene. TCRdb itself ran the multiplex PCR reads through MiXCR, one entry per CDR3 protein. Of roughly 23,000 distinct CDR3 sequences listed, about 37% are singletons. This sample comprised PBMCs, obtained before or after stereotactic body radiation therapy (not recorded which). The origin of the receptors is a donor over 45 with non-small cell lung cancer.

This clonotype showed up many times. The chain is built from TRBV15 and TRBJ1-2, with D perhaps matching TRBD1 (5 bases). The CDR3 is 14 amino acids. Germline values: CDR1 LNHNV, CDR2 YYDKDF (reference sequence). Trimming left V 5 bases short and J 4 bases short, with 14 bases between. CDR3 residues: CATSSYGGSYGYTF. As DNA, the CDR3 is TGTGCCACCAGCTCCTACGGGGGTAGCTATGGCTACACCTTC.

The chain is built from TRBV20-1 and TRBJ2-1; 10 nucleotides line up with TRBD2. The V segment lost 5 bases and the J segment 2 bases; nucleotides outside the gene matches: 15. This CDR3 has 18 amino acids. Germline CDR1 and CDR2: DFQATT and SNEGSKA (reference sequence). CDR3 nucleotide sequence: TGCAGTGCTTTTAAATGGACTAGCGGTAAAGGACCCTACAATGAGCAGTTCTTC. Protein product: CSAFKWTSGKGPYNEQFF.

The rearrangement uses TRBV7-2 and TRBJ2-2; D ambiguous. Germline CDR1 and CDR2: SGHTA and FQGNSA. The CDR3 runs to 14 residues. V dropped 2 bases and J dropped 3 bases, with 7 bases sitting between them. The CDR3 DNA sequence: TGTGCCAGCAGCTTATTCGGGTACACCGGGGAGCTGTTTTTT. It is translated as CASSLFGYTGELFF. Filled out from reference TRBV7-2 and TRBJ2-2, the complete variable domain reads GAGVSQSPSNKVTEKGKDVELRCDPISGHTALYWYRQSLGQGLEFLIYFQGNSAPDKSGLPSDRFSAERTGGSVSTLTIQRTQQEDSAVYLCASSLFGYTGELFFGEGSRLTVL.

This clonotype was observed many times. The V call is TRBV19, the J call TRBJ2-5; D is ambiguous. With 2 bases removed from V and 5 bases from J, the gap between germline ends came to 9 bases. The CDR3 consists of 13 residues. Germline V gene lookup returns CDR1 LNHDA and CDR2 SQIVND (reference sequence). CDR3 sequence (DNA): TGTGCCAGTAGTATAAGGTCCAGGGAGACCCAGTACTTC. Its protein is CASSIRSRETQYF.

This clonotype has ten or more counts. The chain links TRBV24-1 to TRBJ2-2, with D perhaps matching TRBD1 (6 bases). V shed 10 bases and J shed 1 base, with 6 bases lying between them. From germline, CDR1 is KGHDR and CDR2 SFDVKD. The CDR3 is made up of 12 amino acids. The CDR3 bases are TGTGCCACGGGACAGAACACCGGGGAGCTGTTTTTT. It translates to CATGQNTGELFF.

V and J are TRBV5-1 and TRBJ1-2; D is unclear. CDR1 and CDR2 (germline): SGHRS, YFSETQ. CDR3 size: 15 residues. V lost 0 bases and J 8 bases, leaving 17 bases between the germline ends. The CDR3 sequence is CASSLASRQPKGYTF. DNA of the CDR3: TGCGCCAGCAGCTTGGCCTCCAGGCAACCTAAGGGCTACACCTTC. Combining the CDR3 with reference TRBV5-1 and TRBJ1-2 gives the whole variable domain KAGVTQTPRYLIKTRGQQVTLSCSPISGHRSVSWYQQTPGQGLQFLFEYFSETQRNKGNFPGRFSGRQFSNSRSEMNVSTLELGDSALYLCASSLASRQPKGYTFGSGTRLTVV.

This clonotype was observed at least ten times. The chain recombines TRBV24-1 with TRBJ2-1, with 13 bases aligning to TRBD2. The CDR3 totals 14 residues. With V trimmed by 7 bases and J by 10 bases, 6 bases remained unmatched. Germline lookup yields CDR1 KGHDR and CDR2 SFDVKD. The CDR3 spells CATSRTSGRGEQFF. The CDR3 DNA reads TGTGCCACCAGCCGGACTAGCGGGAGAGGCGAGCAGTTCTTC.

As concerns this clonotype: At one end the junction does not follow the germline gene, possibly because of a read error. The chain uses TRBV7-3 and TRBJ2-3; D gene ambiguous. The CDR3 has 13 residues. Germline V CDR1 and CDR2: SGHTA, FQGTGA. In DNA, the CDR3 is TGTGCCAGTAGCTTAACGGGCCGGGATACGCAGTATTTT. Its translation is CASSLTGRDTQYF.

This clonotype was detected ten times or more. The CDR3 DNA sequence: TGTGCCAGCGGGGGGGGGGCGGGAGGGCCCTACGAGCAGTACTTC. This codes for CASGGGAGGPYEQYF. The V gene is TRBV27, the J gene TRBJ2-7; TRBD2 matches 9 bases. V lost 8 bases and J lost 2; bases outside the gene matches: 10. Looked up from germline, CDR1 is MNHEY and CDR2 is SMNVEV (reference sequence). CDR3 size: 15 residues.

In its sample, this clonotype was seen many times. A read error may account for a junction end that differs from germline. The chain employs TRBV20-1 and TRBJ2-1; TRBD2 is a possible D gene (6 bases). CDR3 length equals 18 residues. From germline, CDR1 is DFQATT and CDR2 SNEGSKA (reference sequence). In DNA form, the CDR3 reads TGCAGTGCTAGATCTAAACGGCTACGGGAGCACCCTTACAACGAGCAGTTCTTC. Encoded protein: CSARSKRLREHPYNEQFF.

With respect to this clonotype: A read error likely explains this, since a far larger clone differs by one base. V gene TRBV6-5 combines with J gene TRBJ1-2, with a weak D call TRBD1 (5 bases). Germline values: CDR1 MNHEY, CDR2 SVGAGI. The CDR3 is 14 amino acids. CDR3 nucleotide sequence: TGTGCCAGCAGCCGGGACGGCGCTAACTATGGCTACGCCTTC. It yields the protein CASSRDGANYGYAF.

This clonotype occurred many times. The CDR3 loop reads CASSTRASDTQYF. In nucleotides, the CDR3 is TGTGCCAGCAGTACCCGGGCCTCAGATACGCAGTATTTT. The V and J genes are TRBV12-3 or TRBV12-4 and TRBJ2-3; D remains unclear. Trimming cost V 5 bases and J 4 bases, with 10 bases left between them. CDR3 size: 13 residues.

About this clonotype: At one boundary the junction diverges from the germline segment, which might be a read error. This chain connects TRBV7-9 to TRBJ1-6, with 9 nucleotides matching TRBD1. CDR1 and CDR2 (germline): SEHNR, FQNEAQ (reference sequence). The CDR3 runs to 16 residues. This CDR3 is CASSYWTGEEREALNF. CDR3 sequence (DNA): TGTGCCAGCAGCTACTGGACAGGGGAGGAACGTGAGGCCCTCAACTTT.

To note about this clonotype: A much larger clone lies a single base off, so this may be a read error. The chain links TRBV25-1 to TRBJ2-2; D uncertain. Germline values: CDR1 MGHDK, CDR2 SYGVNS. The CDR3 has 12 amino acids. The CDR3, as DNA: TGTGTCAGCAGTGCGATTGACGGGGAGCTGTTTTTT. This translates into CVSSAIDGELFF.

This clonotype was counted at least ten times. The J gene is TRBJ2-1, the V gene TRBV7-8; 9 bases align to TRBD2. Germline CDR1 and CDR2: SGHVS and FQNEAQ. The trim removed 5 bases at V and 5 bases at J, leaving 7 bases unmatched. CDR3 length: 15 amino acids. The CDR3 coding sequence is TGTGCCAGCAGCCGAAGGGGACTAGCCGACAATGAGCAGTTCTTC. This translates into CASSRRGLADNEQFF.